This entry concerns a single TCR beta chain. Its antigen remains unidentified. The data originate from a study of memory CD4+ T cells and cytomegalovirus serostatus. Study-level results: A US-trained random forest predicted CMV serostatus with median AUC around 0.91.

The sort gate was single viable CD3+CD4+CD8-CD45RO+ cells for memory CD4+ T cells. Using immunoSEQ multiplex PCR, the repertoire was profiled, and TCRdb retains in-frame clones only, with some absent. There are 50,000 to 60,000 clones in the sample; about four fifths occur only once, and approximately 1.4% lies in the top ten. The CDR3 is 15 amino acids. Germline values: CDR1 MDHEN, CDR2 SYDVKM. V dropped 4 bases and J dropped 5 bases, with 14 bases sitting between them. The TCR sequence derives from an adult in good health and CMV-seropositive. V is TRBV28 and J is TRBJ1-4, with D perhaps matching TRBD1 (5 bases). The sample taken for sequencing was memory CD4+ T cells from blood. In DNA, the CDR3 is TGTGCCAGCAGTTCTACTGAGGGGCCAAATGAAAAACTGTTTTTT. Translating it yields CASSSTEGPNEKLFF.